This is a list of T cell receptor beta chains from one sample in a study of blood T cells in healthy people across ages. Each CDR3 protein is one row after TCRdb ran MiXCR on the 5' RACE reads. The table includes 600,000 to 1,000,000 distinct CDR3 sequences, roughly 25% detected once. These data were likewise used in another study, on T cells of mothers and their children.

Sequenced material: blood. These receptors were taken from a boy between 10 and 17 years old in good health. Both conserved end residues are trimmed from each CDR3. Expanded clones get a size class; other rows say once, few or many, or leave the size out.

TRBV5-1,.,ASSFGLAGPRDIQY
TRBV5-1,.,ASREDTISPLH
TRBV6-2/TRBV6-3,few,ASSYYSSGPQH
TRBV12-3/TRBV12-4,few,ASSFWGHIQY
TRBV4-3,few,ASRPNSGTGGFQAF
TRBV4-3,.,ASSQYLAGQETQY
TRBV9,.,ASSPRAQGGETQH
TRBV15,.,ATSRDRTGGLNEQF
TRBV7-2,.,ASSFRQGATRSQETQY
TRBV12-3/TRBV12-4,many,ASSSGGGETQY
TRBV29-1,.,SVPEVADSGNTIY